This T cell receptor beta chain was obtained from a study of cytomegalovirus exposure and HLA in healthy donors listed by TCRdb under 2017. As for the study more broadly: An earlier analysis of approximately 590 of the donors reported more than 250 Gb of sequence data and 120 million or so unique TCR beta sequences from some 180 million T cells. To study patterns of TCR occurrence, a later analysis re-analyzed previously published TCR beta repertoires from just over 650 donors and added high-resolution HLA genotyping. Typing coverage differed by locus: A, B, C, DRB1 and DQB1 were typed in roughly 620-630 donors, DQA1 in approximately 520, DPA1 in 600 to 610, and DPB1 in 400 to 490. Roughly 5 DR-DQ haplotypes were handled as single units for association and clustering, since linkage in the cohort was strong. Both class I and class II loci were covered by HLA typing, at four-digit resolution. To predict cytomegalovirus infection status, the study brought together high-throughput TCR immunosequencing, statistical association of individual TCRs with disease status, and machine learning. The study aimed to test whether signatures of past pathogen exposure could be identified by cataloging public T cell receptors. Across 398 genotyped donors of the cohort, an average of 235,054 unique TCR beta nucleotide sequences per donor were sequenced, and approximately 19% of those sequences were non-productive. Along with the roughly 710-subject first cohort, a separate validation cohort of over 90 different subjects was used. The T cell repertoires of 670 or so subjects were profiled by immunosequencing and related to cytomegalovirus serostatus. Every discovery cohort repertoire had been produced on one sequencing platform. The later analysis used no new phenotypic data to find candidate immune exposures, relying instead on TCR beta sequences and their occurrence across donors. Alongside the repertoire data, information on donor age, sex, ethnicity and CMV serostatus was compiled. Of the roughly 410 genotyped donors, approximately 80% were placed in the genetic ancestry cluster associated with self-reported Caucasian donors. To decide whether each TCR beta V gene segment behaved as functional or pseudogenic, an earlier analysis of approximately 590 of the donors relied on high-throughput TCR beta sequencing. A later genetic analysis used genome-wide SNP genotypes for about 60% of the 666 donors, treating that subset as a discovery cohort. Around 330 gigabases of sequencing data and around 80 million unique TCR sequences made up an early release that covered some 640 HLA-typed donors.

Study-level results and caveats: According to a later analysis, parvovirus B19, influenza, CMV and Epstein-Barr virus appeared linked to several top co-occurrence clusters. When HLA alleles, especially DR and DQ, strongly co-occurred, attributing TCR associations to individual alleles was difficult. A later genetic analysis reported fewer N-insertions in productive TCRs among donors in an Asian-associated ancestry cluster than the roughly 690-donor mean. An earlier analysis of 587 of the donors showed that most TCR beta V segments appeared in productive rearrangements either about 87% or about 30% of the time, which broadly matched IMGT annotations. The classifier was reported to diagnose cytomegalovirus status with high specificity and sensitivity in both the original cohort and the validation cohort. The presence/absence analyses assumed that sequencing depth was roughly uniform across donors, and that assumption may not be true. It was suggested by the authors that the approach could potentially be generalized to other disease states and immunological phenotypes. A later genetic analysis associated a missense DCLRE1C variant with V-gene and J-gene trimming of TCR beta chains, and an independent cohort replicated the association. A further reported finding was that TCR beta sequences accurately predicted the HLA-A and HLA-B alleles for most subjects in the first cohort. Compared with equally common non-associated chains, HLA-associated TCR beta chains in a later analysis were more clonally expanded and had lower generation probabilities. A group of highly shared sequence variants was considered likely to be a technical artifact of the sequencing pipeline. Across donors, most TCR sequences were observed very rarely, whereas some public TCRs were present in many individuals. A later analysis found that most CMV-associated TCR beta chains appeared HLA-restricted, with HLA associations seemingly driven largely by CMV exposure. Because the 87-base-pair reads could not distinguish some IMGT-functional V segments, including TRBV6-2 and TRBV6-3, those segments were excluded. In the study, some 180 TCR beta chains were listed as associated with cytomegalovirus. At a false discovery rate of 0.05, a later analysis linked around 17,000 TCR beta sequences to specific HLA alleles. Roughly 17 rarely observed V segments, including chromosome 9 orphons, were excluded from the earlier analysis of several hundred of the donors because counts were too low. Linkage disequilibrium might explain the correlated functional status among segregating V segments, but an unknown experimental factor could not be ruled out. Immune exposure information for the cohort was limited to CMV serostatus. According to a later analysis, TCR association rates differed among HLA loci, with DRB1 alleles showing the most associated TCRs and HLA-C alleles showing the fewest. A few of the identified cytomegalovirus-associated TCR beta chains were confirmed in vitro to be specific for cytomegalovirus antigens. Because HLA typing was unavailable for some donors at each locus, only the typed subset was used in association tests. In this cohort, only TCR beta chains were sequenced, and detectable features were limited by the absence of alpha or paired-chain data.

Libraries were constructed by the immunoSEQ multiplex PCR assay. For the multiplex PCR, a mixture combining 60 forward primers for TCR Vbeta segments and 13 reverse primers for TCR Jbeta segments was used. The CDR3 region of rearranged TCR beta genes was amplified from genomic DNA with a multiplex PCR assay. The Illumina HiSeq System was used to sequence the amplified TCR beta libraries as 87-base-pair reads. The original methods were these. A later analysis counted about 76 million unique TCR beta chains across the 640 or so repertoires, and around 12 million of these chains were shared by at least two donors. Raw reads were error-corrected and collapsed into unique sequences with a nearest-neighbor algorithm that merged closely related sequences to remove PCR and sequencing errors. Alignment of CDR3 sequences to IMGT reference sequences was used to assign V, D and J gene segments. For a sequence to be retained, a match of at least six nucleotides to both a V gene segment and a J gene segment was required. A rearrangement counted as productive if the CDR3 had no stop codons and remained in frame with V and J, and every other rearrangement counted as non-productive. Following IMGT convention, CDR3 was defined as the stretch from the second conserved V-encoded cysteine up to the conserved J-encoded phenylalanine. In an earlier analysis of more than 550 of the donors, sequences lacking an unambiguous match to a single V gene segment were excluded. An earlier analysis of fewer than 750 of the donors called V segments functional above 56.7% productive rearrangements and segregating when the between-donor standard deviation exceeded 5%. To diagnose cytomegalovirus status from the catalog of TCR beta chain sequences, a statistical classification framework was built. In a later analysis, TCR nucleotide sequences were compared against IMGT/GENE-DB human TR gene sequences so that V and J genes could be assigned. The TCRdist pipeline was used in a later analysis to assign CDR3 sequences and most-parsimonious VDJ recombination scenarios. A later analysis defined each TCR beta chain by its CDR3 amino acid sequence plus V-gene family, and excluded reads lacking a unique V-gene family. As a way to deal with suspected cross-contamination and a sequencing artifact, a later analysis dropped 640 or so nucleotide sequences that were highly shared and had low generation probability. In a later analysis, a clonal expansion index for each public chain was calculated from normalized within-repertoire ranks of inferred template counts. In a later analysis, generation probabilities were computed using a VDJ recombination model fitted to out-of-frame rearrangements, and the results were checked against IGoR. Hypergeometric tests were used in a later analysis to score TCR-TCR, TCR-HLA and TCR-CMV co-occurrence, with a repertoire-size bias correction applied to the TCR pairs. To estimate false discovery rates, a later analysis permuted the HLA or CMV assignments 20 times. In a later analysis, co-occurring TCRs were grouped using DBSCAN, with TCRdist sequence similarity added in when clustering inside HLA-allele-positive subsets. Co-occurrence clustering excluded repertoires with fewer than 30,000 or more than 120,000 public chains, plus five with anomalous nucleotide sharing. TCRdb stores this immuneACCESS table with in-frame sequences only. Part of the clones is absent; in the studies checked, under half of the shortfall reflects unresolved V genes, and no reason is known for the rest. D and trimming were read from the DNA, whereas the V and J calls and clone size are those reported in that table. In this sample the table shows about 43,000 clones, roughly 80% of which occur a single time. The ten largest clonotypes hold 1.4% of the sample.

Trimming costs V 3 bases and J 2 bases, and their ends lie 8 bases apart. Looking up the germline V gene yields CDR1 MRHNA and CDR2 SNTAGT. Reading from cysteine to phenylalanine, the CDR3 counts 14 amino acids. Only CDR3 DNA is held: 42 bases, read in frame from base 1. In total, about 650 healthy bone marrow donors made up the cohort. Cohort members were all nominally healthy when sampled, although unrecorded immune exposures were likely present. The donor tested CMV seronegative and was one of the 352 seronegative cohort members. Every donor gave a peripheral blood sample, and the peripheral blood mononuclear cells from that sample were used for TCR beta sequencing. Genomic DNA extraction from the blood cell samples was performed with the Qiagen DNeasy Blood Extraction Kit. Worth noting for this clone: Its specific antigen is unknown. Per-nucleotide qualities are absent, and no much larger clonotype sits a single base away.

Rearrangement joined TRBV6-4 to TRBJ1-5, with the D segment identity uncertain. This receptor was identified in a man aged 30 to 39 in good health and CMV-seronegative. Material: PBMCs. CDR3 region: CASSEKGGNQPQHF. The sequenced DNA is TGTGCCAGCAGTGAGAAGGGAGGCAATCAGCCCCAGCATTTT.